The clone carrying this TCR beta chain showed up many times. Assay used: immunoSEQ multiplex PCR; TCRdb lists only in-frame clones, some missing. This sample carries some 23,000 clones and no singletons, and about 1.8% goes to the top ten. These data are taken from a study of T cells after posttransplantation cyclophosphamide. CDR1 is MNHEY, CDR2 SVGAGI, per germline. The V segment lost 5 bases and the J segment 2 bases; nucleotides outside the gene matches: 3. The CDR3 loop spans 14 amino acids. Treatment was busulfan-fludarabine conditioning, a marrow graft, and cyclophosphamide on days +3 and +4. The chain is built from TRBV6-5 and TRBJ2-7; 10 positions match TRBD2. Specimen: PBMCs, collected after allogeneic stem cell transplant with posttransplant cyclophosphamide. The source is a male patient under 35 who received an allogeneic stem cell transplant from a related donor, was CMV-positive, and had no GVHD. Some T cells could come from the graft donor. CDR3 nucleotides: TGTGCCAGCAGTGCAAGCGGGGGGGCCTACGAGCAGTACTTC. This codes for CASSASGGAYEQYF.